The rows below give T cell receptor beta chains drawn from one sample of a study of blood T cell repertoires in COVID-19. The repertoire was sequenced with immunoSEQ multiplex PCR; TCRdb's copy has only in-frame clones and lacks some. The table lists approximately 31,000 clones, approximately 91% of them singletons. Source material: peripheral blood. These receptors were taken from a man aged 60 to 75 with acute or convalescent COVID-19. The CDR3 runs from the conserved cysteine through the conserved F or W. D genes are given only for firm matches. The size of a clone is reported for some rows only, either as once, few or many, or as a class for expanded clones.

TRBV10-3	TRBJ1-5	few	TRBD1	CAISPGQGQPQHF	TGTGCCATCAGTCCGGGACAGGGGCAGCCCCAGCATTTT
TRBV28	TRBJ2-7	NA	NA	CASSLRQGSYEQYF	TGTGCCAGCAGTTTAAGGCAGGGCTCCTACGAGCAGTACTTC
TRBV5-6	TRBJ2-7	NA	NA	CASSSPRGLISYEQYF	TGTGCCAGCAGCTCCCCCAGGGGCCTTATCTCCTACGAGCAGTACTTC
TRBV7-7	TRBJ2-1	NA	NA	CASSLALTSNEQFF	TGTGCCAGCAGCTTAGCCCTTACCAGCAATGAGCAGTTCTTC
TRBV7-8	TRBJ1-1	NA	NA	CASSSTRPSAGPLEAFF	TGTGCCAGCAGCTCGACCCGCCCTTCGGCGGGGCCCCTTGAAGCTTTCTTT
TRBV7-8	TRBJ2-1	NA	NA	CASSPARGAERNEQFF	TGTGCCAGCAGCCCAGCGAGAGGAGCGGAGAGGAATGAGCAGTTCTTC
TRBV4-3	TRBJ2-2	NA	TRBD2	CASSLFRLAGGELFF	TGCGCCAGCAGCCTTTTCCGACTAGCCGGGGGGGAGCTGTTTTTT
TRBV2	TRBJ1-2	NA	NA	CASSVSRTVDYGYTF	TGTGCCAGCAGTGTTTCTAGGACAGTTGACTATGGCTACACCTTC
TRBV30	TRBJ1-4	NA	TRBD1	CAGRTGGDEKLFF	TGTGCTGGGAGAACAGGGGGCGATGAAAAACTGTTTTTT
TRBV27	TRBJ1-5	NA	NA	CASSLSRGFQPQHF	TGTGCCAGCAGTTTATCTCGGGGTTTTCAGCCCCAGCATTTT
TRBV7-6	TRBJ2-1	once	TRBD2	CASSLTSGRAAYNEQFF	TGTGCCAGCAGCCTGACTAGCGGGAGGGCCGCCTACAATGAGCAGTTCTTC
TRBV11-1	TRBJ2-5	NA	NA	CASSFQGLGETQYF	TGTGCCAGCAGCTTTCAGGGCCTCGGGGAGACCCAGTACTTC
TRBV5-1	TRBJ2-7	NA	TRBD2	CASSLPSGSGFNEQYF	TGCGCCAGCAGCTTGCCTAGCGGGAGCGGATTTAACGAGCAGTACTTC
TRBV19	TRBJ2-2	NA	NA	CATKGNRDTGELFF	TGTGCCACCAAAGGGAACAGGGACACCGGGGAGCTGTTTTTT
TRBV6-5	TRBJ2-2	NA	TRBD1	CASRPGTANTGELFF	TGTGCCAGCAGGCCCGGGACAGCGAACACCGGGGAGCTGTTTTTT
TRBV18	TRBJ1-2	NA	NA	CASSPVTDYGYTF	TGTGCCAGCTCACCGGTGACAGACTATGGCTACACCTTC
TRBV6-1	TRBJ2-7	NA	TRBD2	CASRRGSSYEQYF	TGTGCCAGCAGGCGCGGGAGCTCCTACGAGCAGTACTTC
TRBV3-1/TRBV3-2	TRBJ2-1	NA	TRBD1	CASRDRGSYNEQFF	TGTGCCAGTAGGGACAGGGGATCCTACAATGAGCAGTTCTTC
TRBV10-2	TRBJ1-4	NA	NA	CASNEGRDEKLFF	TGCGCCAGCAACGAGGGCCGGGATGAAAAACTGTTTTTT
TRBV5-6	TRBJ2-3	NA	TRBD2	CASSFGLAGLTDTQYF	TGTGCCAGCAGCTTTGGGCTAGCGGGACTTACAGATACGCAGTATTTT
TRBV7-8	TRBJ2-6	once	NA	CASSGRNSGANVLTF	TGTGCCAGCAGCGGGAGGAACTCTGGGGCCAACGTCCTGACTTTC
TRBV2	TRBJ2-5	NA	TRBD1	CASSGTGPYETQYF	TGTGCCAGCAGCGGGACAGGGCCTTACGAGACCCAGTACTTC
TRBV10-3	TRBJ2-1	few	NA	CAISDRGYNEQFF	TGTGCCATCAGTGACAGGGGATACAATGAGCAGTTCTTC
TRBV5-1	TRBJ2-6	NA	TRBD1	CASSSRGQVSSGANVLTF	TGCGCCAGCAGCTCGCGGGGACAGGTGAGCTCTGGGGCCAACGTCCTGACTTTC
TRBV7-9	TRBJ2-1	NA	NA	CASSLPGGNEQFF	TGTGCCAGCAGCTTACCTGGAGGGAATGAGCAGTTCTTC
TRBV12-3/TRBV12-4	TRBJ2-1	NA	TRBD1	CASKQGFNEQFF	TGTGCCAGCAAACAGGGGTTTAATGAGCAGTTCTTC
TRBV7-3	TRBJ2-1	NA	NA	CASSLEGRGEQFF	TGTGCCAGCAGCTTAGAGGGCCGCGGTGAGCAGTTCTTC
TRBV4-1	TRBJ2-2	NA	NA	CASGVVGSPGELFF	TGCGCCAGCGGGGTGGTCGGGAGCCCCGGGGAGCTGTTTTTT
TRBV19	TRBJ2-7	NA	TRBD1	CASSIHRRTGGPYEQYF	TGTGCCAGTAGTATTCACCGCCGTACAGGGGGCCCCTACGAGCAGTACTTC
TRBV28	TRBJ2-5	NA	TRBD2	CASSWGLAGTDSQETQYF	TGTGCCAGCAGTTGGGGACTAGCGGGCACAGACTCCCAAGAGACCCAGTACTTC
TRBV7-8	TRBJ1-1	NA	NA	CASSLDRLNTEAFF	TGTGCCAGCAGCTTAGACAGGCTGAACACTGAAGCTTTCTTT
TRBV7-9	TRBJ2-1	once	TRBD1	CASSPTFRGRTNSYNEQFF	TGTGCCAGCAGCCCGACCTTTAGGGGGCGTACCAACTCCTACAATGAGCAGTTCTTC
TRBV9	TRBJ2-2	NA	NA	CASSLGTRTGELFF	TGTGCCAGCAGCTTAGGGACACGGACCGGGGAGCTGTTTTTT
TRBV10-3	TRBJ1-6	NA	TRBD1	CAISPLPPGQSNSPLHF	TGTGCCATCAGTCCCCTTCCACCGGGACAGAGTAATTCACCCCTCCACTTT
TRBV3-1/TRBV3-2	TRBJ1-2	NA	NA	CASSPTRAGGYTF	TGTGCCAGCAGCCCAACCCGGGCGGGTGGCTACACCTTC
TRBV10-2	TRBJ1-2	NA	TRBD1	CASSESPTGTVGYTF	TGCGCCAGCAGTGAGTCCCCGACAGGGACCGTTGGCTACACCTTC
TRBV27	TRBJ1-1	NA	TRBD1	CASSWGNRGRNTEAFF	TGTGCCAGCAGTTGGGGCAACAGGGGCAGGAACACTGAAGCTTTCTTT
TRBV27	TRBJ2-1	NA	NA	CASSFILSGYYNEQFF	TGTGCCAGCAGTTTTATTCTTAGCGGATACTACAATGAGCAGTTCTTC
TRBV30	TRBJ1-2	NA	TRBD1	CAYRQGVLNYGYTF	TGTGCCTACCGACAGGGGGTGCTAAACTATGGCTACACCTTC
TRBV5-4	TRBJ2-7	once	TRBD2	CASSPGLAGDSYEQYF	TGTGCCAGCAGCCCCGGACTAGCGGGAGACTCCTACGAGCAGTACTTC
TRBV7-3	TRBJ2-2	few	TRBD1	CASGGQANTGELFF	TGTGCCAGCGGGGGACAGGCGAACACCGGGGAGCTGTTTTTT
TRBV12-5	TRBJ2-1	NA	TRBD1	CACRQGAYEQFF	TGTGCTTGTCGACAGGGGGCATATGAGCAGTTCTTC
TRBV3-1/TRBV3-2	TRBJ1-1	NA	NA	CASSQELNLRGTEAFF	TGTGCCAGCAGCCAAGAACTCAACCTACGGGGCACTGAAGCTTTCTTT
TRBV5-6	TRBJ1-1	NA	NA	CASSLGLRMNTEAFF	TGTGCCAGCAGCTTGGGGTTGAGGATGAACACTGAAGCTTTCTTT
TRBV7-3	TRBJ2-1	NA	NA	CASSLIGGGLGEQFF	TGTGCCAGCAGCTTAATAGGGGGAGGGCTTGGCGAGCAGTTCTTC
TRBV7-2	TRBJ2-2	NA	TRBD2	CASSSQLAPSTGELFF	TGTGCCAGCAGCTCCCAACTAGCGCCGAGCACCGGGGAGCTGTTTTTT
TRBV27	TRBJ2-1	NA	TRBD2	CASSLHLAGDRYNEQFF	TGTGCCAGCAGTTTACATCTAGCGGGAGACCGCTACAATGAGCAGTTCTTC